The entry that follows covers one T cell receptor beta chain sequence. CDR3 size: 16 residues. In germline, CDR1 is MGHRA, CDR2 YSYEKL. V lost 4 bases to trimming and J lost 7 bases; unmatched junction nucleotides: 15. The source of the sample is a study of blood T cell repertoires in COVID-19. On the study more broadly: Material from acute and convalescent COVID-19 was sourced from the United States, Italy and Spain. T cells, B-cell-depleted T cells, or PBMCs provided the cDNA or gDNA that served as material.

As handled by the study authors: Quantification of nucleated cells was approximated via reference gene primer amplification. Assay used: immunoSEQ multiplex PCR; TCRdb lists only in-frame clones, some missing. V and J calls and clone size are those listed in that table; D and trimming were worked out from the DNA. The sample carries about 280,000 clones, roughly 91% recorded once. This receptor was taken from a woman between 25 and 40 years old with COVID-19, enrolled during active disease. The chain combines TRBV4-1 with TRBJ1-2; TRBD1 agrees at 7 bases. The sample was peripheral blood. The CDR3 DNA reads as TGCGCCAGCAGCCCATTAAGAAGACAGGGACTTGGTGGCTACACCTTC. This codes for CASSPLRRQGLGGYTF.